Each of the 16 T cell receptor beta chains below was sequenced from the same sample in a study of T cells in Graves' hyperthyroidism and ophthalmopathy. TCR beta CDR3 regions were amplified from RNA transcripts. During a first-round RT-PCR of the TCR CDR3, the HTBI primer set was used. MiXCR was run by TCRdb on the multiplex PCR reads, yielding one entry per CDR3 protein. The data hold 450,000 to 650,000 distinct CDR3 sequences, with about a sixth observed a single time. Sequencing was carried out using blood. The receptor set was obtained from a woman aged 18-29 years with Graves' ophthalmopathy.

The chain carries TRBV28 and TRBJ1-2; weak D call: TRBD1 (6 bases). The V end was cut by 3 bases, the J end by 2 bases, with 13 bases between. The germline V gene has CDR1 MDHEN and CDR2 SYDVKM. The CDR3 consists of 15 residues. The CDR3 spells CASSFSGAENYGYTF. CDR3 nucleotide sequence: TGTGCCAGCAGTTTCTCGGGGGCCGAAAACTATGGCTACACCTTC.

This clonotype was seen a few times. The V gene is TRBV29-1, the J gene TRBJ1-5; 7 nucleotides match TRBD1. Germline lookup yields CDR1 SQVTM and CDR2 ANQGSEA. V was pared by 6 bases and J by 3 bases, with 8 bases of the junction left unmatched. The CDR3 runs 14 residues. CDR3 nucleotides: TGCAGCGTGAGTTCCGGGACAGACAATCAGCCCCAGCATTTT. It specifies CSVSSGTDNQPQHF.

In this sample, this clonotype turned up many times. CDR3 sequence reads: CASSESGTGPTDTQYF. The CDR3 coding sequence is TGTGCCAGCAGTGAAAGTGGGACAGGGCCCACAGATACGCAGTATTTT. The rearrangement uses TRBV6-1 and TRBJ2-3; 9 nucleotides agree with TRBD1. The CDR3 is 16 residues long. Germline V gene sequence: CDR1 MNHNS, CDR2 SASEGT. After removal of 2 bases from V and 2 bases from J, the junction contained 5 bases not matched to a gene.

This clonotype was detected many times. This chain connects TRBV28 to TRBJ2-7; 10 nucleotides line up with TRBD2. Germline values: CDR1 MDHEN, CDR2 SYDVKM. Losses at the gene ends were 6 bases for V and 2 bases for J; bases not matched to a gene: 4. This CDR3 spans 14 amino acids. DNA of the CDR3: TGTGCCAGCAGAGGAGCGGGGGGGACCTACGAGCAGTACTTC. This encodes CASRGAGGTYEQYF.

The chain links TRBV5-6 to TRBJ2-5; no definite D call. Germline lookup yields CDR1 SGHDT and CDR2 YYEEEE. The CDR3 length is 18 residues. V was cut by 1 base and J by 2 bases, with 21 bases left in between. The DNA of the CDR3 is TGTGCCAGCAGCTTGTGGTTACCACCTAACCCTCAACAAGAGACCCAGTACTTC. The encoded protein is CASSLWLPPNPQQETQYF.

This clonotype was counted between two and nine times. The genes are TRBV3-1 and TRBJ1-3; D perhaps matches TRBD1 (5 bases). The CDR3 extends over 17 amino acids. Trimming left V 1 base short and J 0 bases short, with 13 bases between. Per germline, CDR1 LGHDT and CDR2 YNNKEL (reference sequence). The CDR3 is CASSQGGYAISGNTIYF. The CDR3 DNA sequence: TGTGCCAGCAGCCAAGGGGGGTACGCCATCTCTGGAAACACCATATATTTT.

The chain joins TRBV2 to TRBJ2-2; 7 bases line up with TRBD2. Germline CDR1 is SNHLY and CDR2 is FYNNEI. Trimming at V came to 6 bases and at J to 7 bases, leaving 11 bases not matched to a gene. The CDR3 length is 15 residues. CDR3 residues: CASRGGTTLNGELFF. For the CDR3, the DNA is TGTGCCAGCAGGGGAGGGACTACCCTCAACGGGGAGCTGTTTTTT.

This clonotype came up many times. This chain links TRBV6-2 or TRBV6-3 with TRBJ2-7, with D tentatively TRBD1 (6 bases). Germline CDR1 reads MNHEY; CDR2 reads SVGEGT. The CDR3 totals 12 residues. Trimming cost V 2 bases and J 7 bases, with 9 bases left between them. The CDR3 DNA sequence: TGTGCCAGCAGTTACCCTCAGGGGGAGCAGTACTTC. It translates to CASSYPQGEQYF.

The chain employs TRBV10-3 and TRBJ1-2, with 11 nucleotides matching TRBD1. The CDR3 covers 17 residues. From germline, CDR1 is ENHRY and CDR2 SYGVKD. The V gene end was trimmed by 3 bases and the J gene end by 3 bases; junction bases not matched to a gene: 9. In DNA form, the CDR3 reads TGTGCCATCAGTGACACCAATTGGGACAGGGGGGACTATGGCTACACCTTC. Its translation is CAISDTNWDRGDYGYTF.

This clonotype has a handful of counts. The chain employs TRBV7-9 and TRBJ2-1; D not certain. Trimming removed 5 bases from V and 0 bases from J, with 14 bases in between. CDR3 length equals 16 residues. Germline CDR1 SEHNR, CDR2 FQNEAQ (reference sequence). The CDR3 region has the DNA TGTGCCAGCAGCCCGCCAGGTTCTGGCTCCTACAATGAGCAGTTCTTC. This translates into CASSPPGSGSYNEQFF.

This clonotype occurred many times. The gene calls are TRBV20-1 and TRBJ2-1; a weak D match, TRBD2 (6 bases). Trimming took off 3 bases at V and 4 bases at J, with 16 bases between the two ends. From germline, CDR1 is DFQATT and CDR2 SNEGSKA (reference sequence). The CDR3 has 15 amino acids. Here the CDR3 DNA reads TGCAGTGCTAGTCACTCCCGGGACTCATACAATGAGCAGTTCTTC. It specifies CSASHSRDSYNEQFF.

The chain employs TRBV7-6 and TRBJ2-2, with D tentatively TRBD1 (6 bases). Trimming took 3 bases from V and 6 from J, leaving 20 bases between them. Germline V gene sequence: CDR1 SGHVS, CDR2 FNYEAQ. This CDR3 is 17 amino acids long. DNA of the CDR3: TGTGCCAGCAGCTTTTTACAGGGTAGTTTTAACGCCGGGGAGCTGTTTTTT. This sequence encodes CASSFLQGSFNAGELFF.

This clonotype was detected ten times or more. CDR3 sequence reads: CSVEPPYNSPLHF. As DNA, the CDR3 is TGCAGTGTGGAGCCACCCTATAATTCACCCCTCCACTTT. The chain links TRBV20-1 to TRBJ1-6, with D hard to call. Looked up from germline, CDR1 is DFQATT and CDR2 is SNEGSKA (reference sequence). The V end lost 7 bases, the J end lost 2 bases, and 9 bases lay between the germline ends. The CDR3 has 13 residues.

This clonotype was counted ten times or more. The J gene is TRBJ1-2, the V gene TRBV3-1; the match to TRBD1 covers 7 bases. This CDR3 comprises 16 residues. CDR1 is LGHDT and CDR2 is YNNKEL in the germline V gene (reference sequence). The ends lost 4 bases at V and 3 bases at J; junction bases unmatched: 11. In DNA, the CDR3 is TGTGCCAGCAGCCCCGACAGGGTGCCACCGCACTATGGCTACACCTTC. This translates into CASSPDRVPPHYGYTF.

The genes are TRBV18 and TRBJ2-3; tentative D call: TRBD1 (6 bases). V was clipped by 0 bases and J by 2 bases, with 9 bases between them. Germline loops: CDR1 KGHSH, CDR2 LQKENI. The CDR3 extends over 15 amino acids. The CDR3 nucleotides read TGTGCCAGCTCACCACCGGACAGACCCACAGATACGCAGTATTTT. It is translated as CASSPPDRPTDTQYF. The full variable domain, with the rest looked up from reference TRBV18 and TRBJ2-3, is NAGVMQNPRHLVRRRGQEARLRCSPMKGHSHVYWYRQLPEEGLKFMVYLQKENIIDESGMPKERFSAEFPKEGPSILRIQQVVRGDSAAYFCASSPPDRPTDTQYFGPGTRLTVL.

This rearrangement joins TRBV6-5 to TRBJ1-2; the match to TRBD1 covers 7 bases. J was trimmed by 3 bases and V by 1 base; bases with no gene match: 11. The CDR3 is 17 amino acids. Per germline, CDR1 MNHEY and CDR2 SVGAGI. In DNA form, the CDR3 reads TGTGCCAGCAGTTACTACAAGGGGGCCCCTTTCGACTATGGCTACACCTTC. It is translated as CASSYYKGAPFDYGYTF.